The 13 T cell receptor beta chains presented below share a single source sample, sequenced in a study of follicular helper T cells after annual influenza vaccination (TCRdb year 2017). What this sample's time point label stands for: 2014-2015 season, pre-vaccination. Library preparation employed the immunoSEQ multiplex PCR assay. The source is immuneACCESS, and TCRdb retained only in-frame sequences with V and J called. Part of the clones is not carried over; for the studies checked, unresolved V genes explain less than half of this, and the remainder is unexplained. The sample table lists a few thousand clones, 65% to 85% of them with a count of one. The ten largest account for around 1.5% of the sample. The material was CXCR5+ CD38- circulating T follicular helper cells from blood, obtained on the day of influenza vaccination. In light of the paper, this sample's cell subset or site label describes: circulating Tfh, non-naive CD4+CXCR5+PD-1+ (ICOS+CD38+ or ICOS-CD38-). Every receptor here comes from an adult who received the influenza vaccine.

This clone was recorded a few times. The genes are TRBV7-9 and TRBJ1-2, with 8 bases matching TRBD1. The V gene's germline CDR1 is SEHNR and CDR2 FQNEAQ (reference sequence). After removal of 5 bases from V and 4 bases from J, the junction contained 12 bases not matched to a gene. The CDR3 has 16 residues. The CDR3 here is CASSQLVGTGPYGYTF. CDR3 DNA sequence: TGTGCCAGCAGCCAGTTGGTAGGGACAGGTCCCTATGGCTACACCTTC.

The rearrangement uses TRBV4-2 and TRBJ1-4; 7 nucleotides align to TRBD1. This CDR3 is 16 amino acids long. Germline V gene sequence: CDR1 LGHNA, CDR2 YNFKEQ. The J segment lost 0 bases and the V segment lost 2 bases, leaving 3 bases of the junction unmatched. This CDR3 is CASSQRQGSTNEKLFF. CDR3 sequence (DNA): TGTGCCAGCAGCCAACGACAGGGTTCAACTAATGAAAAACTGTTTTTT.

The chain links TRBV18 to TRBJ2-7, with D perhaps TRBD1 (6 bases). The V gene lost 2 bases and the J gene lost 3 bases, with 11 bases spanning the gap. CDR3 length: 14 residues. Germline assignment: CDR1 KGHSH and CDR2 LQKENI. The DNA for the CDR3 is TGTGCCAGCTCACCAAGGGACACATACTACGAGCAGTACTTC. This translates into CASSPRDTYYEQYF.

The chain uses TRBV11-3 and TRBJ2-5; 9 nucleotides match TRBD2. Germline V gene data show CDR1 as SGHNT and CDR2 as YENEEA. V was pared by 8 bases and J by 4 bases, with 8 bases of the junction left unmatched. CDR3 length equals 14 residues. The CDR3 DNA follows: TGTGCCAGCTCACCGAGTAGCGGGGGAGAGACCCAGTACTTC. This encodes CASSPSSGGETQYF.

The rearrangement uses TRBV4-3 and TRBJ1-5, with 9 positions matching TRBD1. The CDR3 is 14 amino acids. With 3 bases clipped from V and 4 bases from J, the junction kept 1 base outside the gene matches. Germline V gene sequence: CDR1 LGHNA, CDR2 YSLEER. CDR3 in DNA: TGCGCCAGCAGCCACGGGACAGGGAATCAGCCCCAGCATTTT. Translated: CASSHGTGNQPQHF.

The chain combines TRBV4-3 with TRBJ2-7; D is possibly TRBD1 or TRBD2 (5 bases each). The CDR3 has 16 residues. Looked up from germline, CDR1 is LGHNA and CDR2 is YSLEER. Trimming stripped 2 bases from V and 0 bases from J, with 14 bases between. CDR3 bases: TGCGCCAGCAGCCAATTCCGGGACGCCTCCTCCTACGAGCAGTACTTC. Its protein is CASSQFRDASSYEQYF.

The rearrangement links TRBV11-2 to TRBJ2-7; TRBD1 might be the D (6 bases). V was cut by 1 base and J by 5 bases, with 12 bases left in between. The CDR3 spans 14 residues. Germline CDR1 is SGHAT and CDR2 is FQNNGV. The CDR3 sequence is CASSLGQVTDEQYF. In nucleotides, the CDR3 is TGTGCCAGCAGCTTAGGACAGGTAACCGACGAGCAGTACTTC.

The V call is TRBV5-1, the J call TRBJ1-1, with 9 bases lining up with TRBD1. V lost 2 bases, J lost 1 base, and 3 bases stayed unmatched. The germline gives CDR1 SGHRS, CDR2 YFSETQ. CDR3 length: 15 residues. The CDR3 region is CASSFGTGRNTEAFF. CDR3 coding DNA: TGCGCCAGCAGCTTTGGGACAGGGCGGAACACTGAAGCTTTCTTT.

V is TRBV6-1 and J is TRBJ1-1; D is unresolved. Trimming left V 4 bases short and J 1 base short, with 7 bases between. Germline values: CDR1 MNHNS, CDR2 SASEGT. The CDR3 sequence is 13 residues long. CDR3 loop: CASSVTANTEAFF. The CDR3 region has the DNA TGTGCCAGCAGTGTAACAGCGAACACTGAAGCTTTCTTT.

Only a few counts were recorded for this clone. This sequence joins TRBV5-1 and TRBJ2-5; maybe TRBD2 (7 bases). Germline V gives CDR1 SGHRS, CDR2 YFSETQ. The CDR3 extends over 16 amino acids. The germline V and J ends were trimmed by 4 bases and 4 bases, with 20 bases remaining between them. The CDR3: CASSGGGASIGETQYF. As DNA, the CDR3 is TGCGCCAGCAGCGGAGGGGGGGCCAGTATCGGAGAGACCCAGTACTTC. The full variable domain, with the rest looked up from reference TRBV5-1 and TRBJ2-5, is KAGVTQTPRYLIKTRGQQVTLSCSPISGHRSVSWYQQTPGQGLQFLFEYFSETQRNKGNFPGRFSGRQFSNSRSEMNVSTLELGDSALYLCASSGGGASIGETQYFGPGTRLLVL.

The CDR3 bases are TGTGCCAGCAGCTTAAGGAACACCGGGGAGCTGTTTTTT. This codes for CASSLRNTGELFF. The chain has TRBV7-6 and TRBJ2-2; D remains ambiguous. This CDR3 spans 13 amino acids. Germline V CDR1 and CDR2: SGHVS, FNYEAQ. V was clipped by 2 bases and J by 1 base, with 2 bases between them.

CDR3 in DNA: TGTGCCAGTAGTATGGCCAGGGGGGTTATGAACACTGAAGCTTTCTTT. Translating it yields CASSMARGVMNTEAFF. The rearrangement uses TRBV19 and TRBJ1-1; TRBD1 matches 7 bases. The germline V gene encodes CDR1 LNHDA and CDR2 SQIVND (reference sequence). The CDR3 has 16 amino acids. After removal of 3 bases from V and 0 bases from J, the junction contained 7 bases not matched to a gene.

This clone was picked up a small number of times. The chain joins TRBV6-5 to TRBJ2-6, with D hard to call. The V gene's germline CDR1 is MNHEY and CDR2 SVGAGI. Trimming shortened V by 6 bases and J by 2 bases, and 8 bases separated the two germline ends. The CDR3 is made up of 14 amino acids. The CDR3 protein is CASSPGTGANVLTF. Here the CDR3 DNA reads TGTGCCAGCAGCCCCGGAACTGGGGCCAACGTCCTGACTTTC.